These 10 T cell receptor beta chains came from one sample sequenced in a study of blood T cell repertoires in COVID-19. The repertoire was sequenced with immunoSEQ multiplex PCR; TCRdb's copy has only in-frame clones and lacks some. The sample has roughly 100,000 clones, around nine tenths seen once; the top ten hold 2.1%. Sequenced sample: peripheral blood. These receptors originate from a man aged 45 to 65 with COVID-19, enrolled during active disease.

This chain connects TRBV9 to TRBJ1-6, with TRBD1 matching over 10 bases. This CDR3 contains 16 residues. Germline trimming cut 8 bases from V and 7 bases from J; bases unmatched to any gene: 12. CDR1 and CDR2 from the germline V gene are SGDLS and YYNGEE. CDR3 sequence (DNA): TGTGCCAGTACCCCGGGACAGGGGCCGGGAAATTCACCCCTCCACTTT. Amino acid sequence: CASTPGQGPGNSPLHF.

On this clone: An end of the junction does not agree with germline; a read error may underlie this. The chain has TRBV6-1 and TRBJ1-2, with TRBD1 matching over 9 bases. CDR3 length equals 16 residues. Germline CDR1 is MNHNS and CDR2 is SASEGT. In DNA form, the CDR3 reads TGTGCCAGCAGTCAAGCGTCCGGGACAGGGAAGGGACAACACACCTTC. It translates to CASSQASGTGKGQHTF.

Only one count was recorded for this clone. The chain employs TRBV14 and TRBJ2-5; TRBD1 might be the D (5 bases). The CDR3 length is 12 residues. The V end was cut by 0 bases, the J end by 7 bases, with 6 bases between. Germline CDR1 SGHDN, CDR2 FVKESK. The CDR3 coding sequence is TGTGCCAGCAGCCAAGACAGGGCGACCCAGTACTTC. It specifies CASSQDRATQYF.

CDR3 sequence reads: CASSYGGIQYF. The CDR3 DNA reads TGTGCCAGCAGCTACGGCGGCATTCAGTACTTC. The chain joins TRBV5-4 to TRBJ2-4, with unresolved D. Germline values: CDR1 SGHNT, CDR2 YYREEE (reference sequence). The CDR3 is made up of 11 amino acids. V lost 3 bases to trimming and J lost 9 bases, with 7 bases between them.

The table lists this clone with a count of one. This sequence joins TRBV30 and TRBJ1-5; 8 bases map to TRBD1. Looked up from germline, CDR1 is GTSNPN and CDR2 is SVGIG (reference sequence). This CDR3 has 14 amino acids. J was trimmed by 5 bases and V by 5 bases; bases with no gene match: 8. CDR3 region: CAWSTGAVDQPQHF. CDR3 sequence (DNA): TGTGCCTGGTCGACAGGGGCTGTGGATCAGCCCCAGCATTTT.

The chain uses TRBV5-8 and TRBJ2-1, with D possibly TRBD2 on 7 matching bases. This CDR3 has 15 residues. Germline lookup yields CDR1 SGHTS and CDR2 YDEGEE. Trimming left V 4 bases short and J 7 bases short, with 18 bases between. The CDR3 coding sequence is TGTGCCAGCAGCCGGAAGGGGGGGCGGAAGAATGAGCAGTTCTTC. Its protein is CASSRKGGRKNEQFF. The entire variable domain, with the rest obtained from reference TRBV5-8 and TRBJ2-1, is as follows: EAGVTQSPTHLIKTRGQQATLRCSPISGHTSVYWYQQALGLGLQFLLWYDEGEERNRGNFPPRFSGRQFPNYSSELNVNALELEDSALYLCASSRKGGRKNEQFFGPGTRLTVL.

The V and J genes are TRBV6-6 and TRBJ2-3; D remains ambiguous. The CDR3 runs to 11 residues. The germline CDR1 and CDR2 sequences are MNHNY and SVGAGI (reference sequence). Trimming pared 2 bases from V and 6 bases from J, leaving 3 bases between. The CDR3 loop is CASSYLDTQYF. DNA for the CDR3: TGTGCCAGCAGTTACCTTGATACGCAGTATTTT.

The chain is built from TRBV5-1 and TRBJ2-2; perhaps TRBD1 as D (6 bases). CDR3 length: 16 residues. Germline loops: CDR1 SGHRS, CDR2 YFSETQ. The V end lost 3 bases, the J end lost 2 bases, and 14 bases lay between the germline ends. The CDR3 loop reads CASSSGTNFNTGELFF. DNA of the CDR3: TGCGCCAGCAGCTCCGGGACAAACTTTAACACCGGGGAGCTGTTTTTT. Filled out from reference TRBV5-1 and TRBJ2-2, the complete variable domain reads KAGVTQTPRYLIKTRGQQVTLSCSPISGHRSVSWYQQTPGQGLQFLFEYFSETQRNKGNFPGRFSGRQFSNSRSEMNVSTLELGDSALYLCASSSGTNFNTGELFFGEGSRLTVL.

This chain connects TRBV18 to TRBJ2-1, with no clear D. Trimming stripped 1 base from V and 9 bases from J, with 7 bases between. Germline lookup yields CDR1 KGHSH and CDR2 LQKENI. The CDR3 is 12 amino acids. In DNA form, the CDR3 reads TGTGCCAGCTCACCACAAACGGGTGAGCAGTTCTTC. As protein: CASSPQTGEQFF.

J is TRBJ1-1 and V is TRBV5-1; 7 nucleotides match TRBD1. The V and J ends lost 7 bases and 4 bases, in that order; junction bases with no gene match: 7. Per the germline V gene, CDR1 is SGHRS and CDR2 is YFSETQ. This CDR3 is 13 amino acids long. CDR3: CASSTGIATEAFF. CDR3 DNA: TGCGCCAGCTCGACAGGGATCGCCACTGAAGCTTTCTTT.